This entry describes one T cell receptor (beta chain). This entry is derived from a study of blood T cell repertoires in COVID-19. Study summary: Samples of COVID-19 (acute and convalescent) were obtained from the United States, Italy and Spain. Sources were T cells, B-cell-depleted T cells, or PBMCs; the material itself was cDNA or gDNA.

Authors' methods: By means of reference gene primer amplification, nucleated cell counts were estimated. Generated by immunoSEQ multiplex PCR, the TCRdb table keeps only in-frame clones and is missing some. The V and J calls and the clone size are those of that table, but D and trimming were determined from the DNA. The data show tens of thousands of clones, around 76% seen once. The CDR3 is 13 amino acids. Deletions cut 5 bases from V and 4 bases from J, with 9 bases between. The germline V gene encodes CDR1 SGHNT and CDR2 YENEEA. Sequencing input: peripheral blood. The clonotype originates from a woman of 80 years or more with active or convalescent COVID-19. This sequence joins TRBV11-3 and TRBJ1-3; D remains unclear. CDR3 DNA: TGTGCCAGCAGCCTCAACCAGGGAAACACCATATATTTT. This codes for CASSLNQGNTIYF.